The rows below give T cell receptor beta chains drawn from one sample of a study of blood T cell repertoires in COVID-19. Using immunoSEQ multiplex PCR, the repertoire was profiled, and TCRdb retains in-frame clones only, with some absent. Seen here are roughly 250,000 clones, about four fifths observed once, and the top ten hold around 2.9%. Sequencing was performed on peripheral blood. All receptors come from a woman aged 55-69 years with active or convalescent COVID-19. Each CDR3 is given with its conserved first and last residue. A D gene is named only where the DNA matches it firmly. Clone size is not always given. Where it is, it says once, few, many or a class for expanded clones.

V gene: TRBV9
J gene: TRBJ1-4
clone size: NA
D gene: NA
CDR3 DNA: TGTGCCAGCAGCGTAGGGGCAGGGGAAACTAATGAAAAACTGTTTTTT
CDR3 protein: CASSVGAGETNEKLFF

V gene: TRBV7-2
J gene: TRBJ2-5
clone size: NA
D gene: TRBD2
CDR3 DNA: TGTGCCAGCAGCTTAGCGTCTAGCGGGGGGGCGGGAGAGACCCAGTACTTC
CDR3 protein: CASSLASSGGAGETQYF

V gene: TRBV4-1
J gene: TRBJ1-2
clone size: NA
D gene: TRBD1
CDR3 DNA: TGCGCCAGCAGCCTTCGGACAGGGGGCGTGAGTGGTGGCTACACCTTC
CDR3 protein: CASSLRTGGVSGGYTF

V gene: TRBV7-2
J gene: TRBJ2-7
clone size: NA
D gene: NA
CDR3 DNA: TGTGCCAGCAGCCACGTGGGGGCAGGCCTGGCCTACGAGCAGTACTTC
CDR3 protein: CASSHVGAGLAYEQYF

V gene: TRBV7-2
J gene: TRBJ1-4
clone size: NA
D gene: TRBD1
CDR3 DNA: TGTGCCAGCAGCAACAGGGGTAGGGAACTGTTTTTT
CDR3 protein: CASSNRGRELFF

V gene: TRBV5-1
J gene: TRBJ2-5
clone size: NA
D gene: TRBD2
CDR3 DNA: TGCGCCAGCAGCTTGGGACTCTTGGGGACTAGCGGGGGCCAGGAGACCCAGTACTTC
CDR3 protein: CASSLGLLGTSGGQETQYF

V gene: TRBV5-6
J gene: TRBJ1-2
clone size: NA
D gene: NA
CDR3 DNA: TGTGCCAGCAGCTTGAGAGGGAACTATGGCTACACCTTC
CDR3 protein: CASSLRGNYGYTF

V gene: TRBV5-1
J gene: TRBJ2-1
clone size: NA
D gene: TRBD2
CDR3 DNA: TGCGCCAGCAGCCCTGGGGGGGGGATGGATGAGCAGTTCTTC
CDR3 protein: CASSPGGGMDEQFF

V gene: TRBV5-1
J gene: TRBJ1-1
clone size: once
D gene: TRBD1
CDR3 DNA: TGCGCCAGCAGTCCGTCCCGGGACAGGGGCACTGAAGCTTTCTTT
CDR3 protein: CASSPSRDRGTEAFF

V gene: TRBV3-1/TRBV3-2
J gene: TRBJ1-5
clone size: NA
D gene: TRBD1
CDR3 DNA: TGTGCCAGCAGCGAGCAGGGACAGGGGGTCAATCAGCCCCAGCATTTT
CDR3 protein: CASSEQGQGVNQPQHF

V gene: TRBV30
J gene: TRBJ1-6
clone size: NA
D gene: TRBD1
CDR3 DNA: TGTGCCTGGAGTCACCCCGGACAGGGCGATTCACCCCTCCACTTT
CDR3 protein: CAWSHPGQGDSPLHF

V gene: TRBV18
J gene: TRBJ2-4
clone size: NA
D gene: NA
CDR3 DNA: TGTGCCAGCTCACCACTGGGTACAGGGAGAAACATTCAGTACTTC
CDR3 protein: CASSPLGTGRNIQYF

V gene: TRBV7-9
J gene: TRBJ2-5
clone size: NA
D gene: NA
CDR3 DNA: TGTGCCAGCAGCCCGGGGTACGAAACCCAGTACTTC
CDR3 protein: CASSPGYETQYF

V gene: TRBV19
J gene: TRBJ2-5
clone size: NA
D gene: NA
CDR3 DNA: TGTGCCAGTAGTAGGGCGGGATTTTCAGAGACCCAGTACTTC
CDR3 protein: CASSRAGFSETQYF

V gene: TRBV27
J gene: TRBJ2-5
clone size: NA
D gene: TRBD2
CDR3 DNA: TGTGCCAGCAGTTTATACCCGCTTCTGGGGACTAGCCAAGAGACCCAGTACTTC
CDR3 protein: CASSLYPLLGTSQETQYF

V gene: TRBV6-5
J gene: TRBJ1-1
clone size: NA
D gene: NA
CDR3 DNA: TGTGCCAGCAGTTACGCCGGACTTGGAACTTTCTTT
CDR3 protein: CASSYAGLGTFF

V gene: TRBV30
J gene: TRBJ2-7
clone size: NA
D gene: TRBD1
CDR3 DNA: TGTGCCTGGAGTATTCTAGGGACAGCCTACGAGCAGTACTTC
CDR3 protein: CAWSILGTAYEQYF

V gene: TRBV3-1/TRBV3-2
J gene: TRBJ2-3
clone size: NA
D gene: NA
CDR3 DNA: TGTGCCAGCAGCCAAGTCTGGGGCCCTAGCACAGATACGCAGTATTTT
CDR3 protein: CASSQVWGPSTDTQYF

V gene: TRBV7-9
J gene: TRBJ1-4
clone size: once
D gene: TRBD1
CDR3 DNA: TGTGCCAGCAGCGTATCCGGGACAGGGAGCGAAAAACTGTTTTTT
CDR3 protein: CASSVSGTGSEKLFF

V gene: TRBV5-1
J gene: TRBJ2-7
clone size: NA
D gene: NA
CDR3 DNA: TGCGCCAGCAGCTTGACCGTGCAGCAGGGGAATCGACCCTACGAGCAGTACTTC
CDR3 protein: CASSLTVQQGNRPYEQYF

V gene: TRBV19
J gene: TRBJ1-1
clone size: NA
D gene: NA
CDR3 DNA: TGTGCCAGTAGTACCCAGGGGAACACTGAAGCTTTCTTT
CDR3 protein: CASSTQGNTEAFF

V gene: TRBV15
J gene: TRBJ2-7
clone size: NA
D gene: TRBD2
CDR3 DNA: TGTGCCACCAGCAGAGTAGCGGGGACTGCTTACGAGCAGTACTTC
CDR3 protein: CATSRVAGTAYEQYF

V gene: TRBV2
J gene: TRBJ1-5
clone size: NA
D gene: TRBD1
CDR3 DNA: TGTGCCAGCAGCCCCACAGGGGCCTACCTTCGCGAGCATTTT
CDR3 protein: CASSPTGAYLREHF

V gene: TRBV7-3
J gene: TRBJ2-2
clone size: NA
D gene: TRBD2
CDR3 DNA: TGTGCCAGCAGCCCATACCCGGGACTAGCGGCAACCCCGAACACCGGGGAGCTGTTTTTT
CDR3 protein: CASSPYPGLAATPNTGELFF

V gene: TRBV7-6
J gene: TRBJ2-2
clone size: NA
D gene: NA
CDR3 DNA: TGTGCCAGCAGCCCCCAGTTGACCGGGGAGCTGTTTTTT
CDR3 protein: CASSPQLTGELFF

V gene: TRBV6-1
J gene: TRBJ2-7
clone size: NA
D gene: TRBD2
CDR3 DNA: TGTGCCAGCAGTGAAGGAGGCGGGGGCTACGAGCAGTACTTC
CDR3 protein: CASSEGGGGYEQYF

V gene: TRBV2
J gene: TRBJ2-3
clone size: NA
D gene: TRBD2
CDR3 DNA: TGTGCCAGCAGTTATAGCGGGGGGGCAGATACGCAGTATTTT
CDR3 protein: CASSYSGGADTQYF

V gene: TRBV12-5
J gene: TRBJ1-5
clone size: NA
D gene: NA
CDR3 DNA: TGTGCTAGTGGTTTGGTACAGGGCAGCACATATAGCAATCAGCCCCAGCATTTT
CDR3 protein: CASGLVQGSTYSNQPQHF

V gene: TRBV2
J gene: TRBJ1-1
clone size: NA
D gene: NA
CDR3 DNA: TGTGCCAGCAGTGAGGGTGGGGGCTCGGCTGAAGCTTTCTTT
CDR3 protein: CASSEGGGSAEAFF

V gene: TRBV18
J gene: TRBJ1-2
clone size: few
D gene: NA
CDR3 DNA: TGTGCCAGTTCCGGTGAAGCTAACTATGGCTACACCTTC
CDR3 protein: CASSGEANYGYTF

V gene: TRBV2
J gene: TRBJ1-2
clone size: NA
D gene: TRBD1
CDR3 DNA: TGTGCCATACTAACCTCGACAGGGGGCGCGGATGGCTACACCTTC
CDR3 protein: CAILTSTGGADGYTF

V gene: TRBV30
J gene: TRBJ2-3
clone size: once
D gene: NA
CDR3 DNA: TGTGCCTGGAGTAGCGGCAACACAGATACGCAGTATTTT
CDR3 protein: CAWSSGNTDTQYF

V gene: TRBV9
J gene: TRBJ2-5
clone size: NA
D gene: TRBD2
CDR3 DNA: TGTGCCAGCAGCCCGAGACTAGCGGGGGCCCAAGAGACCCAGTACTTC
CDR3 protein: CASSPRLAGAQETQYF

V gene: TRBV11-2
J gene: TRBJ1-1
clone size: NA
D gene: NA
CDR3 DNA: TGTGCCAGCAGCTTAGAACGACACAGGATCACTGAAGCTTTCTTT
CDR3 protein: CASSLERHRITEAFF

V gene: TRBV3-1/TRBV3-2
J gene: TRBJ1-1
clone size: NA
D gene: NA
CDR3 DNA: TGTGCCAGCAGCCAAGTTAACGGGATTCGGAACACTGAAGCTTTCTTT
CDR3 protein: CASSQVNGIRNTEAFF

V gene: TRBV6-5
J gene: TRBJ2-1
clone size: NA
D gene: NA
CDR3 DNA: TGTGCCACCGGGACAACTTCCTACAATGAGCAGTTCTTC
CDR3 protein: CATGTTSYNEQFF

V gene: TRBV7-2
J gene: TRBJ2-7
clone size: NA
D gene: TRBD2
CDR3 DNA: TGTGCCAGCAGCTGGGGACTAGGGGAGTTCGAGCAGTACTTC
CDR3 protein: CASSWGLGEFEQYF

V gene: TRBV20-1
J gene: TRBJ1-2
clone size: once
D gene: NA
CDR3 DNA: TGCAGTGCTAGCTACTTGTATGGCTACACCTTC
CDR3 protein: CSASYLYGYTF

V gene: TRBV19
J gene: TRBJ2-1
clone size: NA
D gene: TRBD2
CDR3 DNA: TGTGCCAGTAGTCGCCTAGCGGGGGGGAACAATGAGCAGTTCTTC
CDR3 protein: CASSRLAGGNNEQFF

V gene: TRBV27
J gene: TRBJ1-2
clone size: NA
D gene: NA
CDR3 DNA: TGTGCCAGCACCTCACTTGTACGTCCCTATGGCTACACCTTC
CDR3 protein: CASTSLVRPYGYTF

V gene: TRBV7-3
J gene: TRBJ2-1
clone size: NA
D gene: TRBD1
CDR3 DNA: TGTGCCAGCAGCTGGGACAGGGTAAACAATGAGCAGTTCTTC
CDR3 protein: CASSWDRVNNEQFF

V gene: TRBV7-9
J gene: TRBJ1-1
clone size: NA
D gene: TRBD1
CDR3 DNA: TGTGCCAGCAGCTTCTCGCGGGACAGAAACACTGAAGCTTTCTTT
CDR3 protein: CASSFSRDRNTEAFF

V gene: TRBV7-6
J gene: TRBJ1-2
clone size: once
D gene: TRBD1
CDR3 DNA: TGTGCCAGCAGCTCTGGGGGGACAGGGGGCGGCTATGGCTACACCTTC
CDR3 protein: CASSSGGTGGGYGYTF

V gene: TRBV11-2
J gene: TRBJ1-2
clone size: NA
D gene: NA
CDR3 DNA: TGTGCCAGCAGCTTAGACAGGCGTTATGGCTACACCTTC
CDR3 protein: CASSLDRRYGYTF

V gene: TRBV27
J gene: TRBJ2-1
clone size: NA
D gene: NA
CDR3 DNA: TGTGCCAGCAGTTTTCCGCGGGGTACTGAGCAGTTCTTC
CDR3 protein: CASSFPRGTEQFF

V gene: TRBV6-5
J gene: TRBJ1-2
clone size: NA
D gene: NA
CDR3 DNA: TGTGCCAGCAGGGGCCCCAGGGGTGGCTACACCTTC
CDR3 protein: CASRGPRGGYTF

V gene: TRBV19
J gene: TRBJ1-2
clone size: NA
D gene: NA
CDR3 DNA: TGTGCCAGTAGGGCGGACATGTCCTATAACTATGGCTACACCTTC
CDR3 protein: CASRADMSYNYGYTF

V gene: TRBV5-6
J gene: TRBJ1-4
clone size: NA
D gene: NA
CDR3 DNA: TGTGCCAGCAGCTTGCCCGGGGAGGCTGCAACTAATGAAAAACTGTTTTTT
CDR3 protein: CASSLPGEAATNEKLFF

V gene: TRBV5-4
J gene: TRBJ2-7
clone size: NA
D gene: NA
CDR3 DNA: TGTGCCAGCAGCTTGAACGGAGTCTACGAGCAGTACTTC
CDR3 protein: CASSLNGVYEQYF

V gene: TRBV27
J gene: TRBJ2-1
clone size: NA
D gene: NA
CDR3 DNA: TGTGCCAGCAGAAAACGTAGCCTAGCAAGCTCCTACAATGAGCAGTTCTTC
CDR3 protein: CASRKRSLASSYNEQFF

V gene: TRBV24-1
J gene: TRBJ2-2
clone size: NA
D gene: NA
CDR3 DNA: TGTGCCACCAGTGGAAGGGGTTGGGGCACCGGGGAGCTGTTTTTT
CDR3 protein: CATSGRGWGTGELFF

V gene: TRBV2
J gene: TRBJ2-7
clone size: once
D gene: TRBD1
CDR3 DNA: TGTGCCAGCAGTGAAGATTTGGGACAGACATACGAGCAGTACTTC
CDR3 protein: CASSEDLGQTYEQYF

V gene: TRBV20-1
J gene: TRBJ2-5
clone size: NA
D gene: TRBD2
CDR3 DNA: TGCAGTGCTAGTTGGGCTAGCGGGGGGCCGGGGACCCAGTACTTC
CDR3 protein: CSASWASGGPGTQYF